Described below is a single TCR beta chain sequence and its context. The target antigen is unknown. This sample was taken from a study of T cell responses to AZD1222 COVID-19 vaccine. Study-wide points: Spike-specific TCR breadth and depth were elevated following two AZD1222 doses. Baseline seropositivity occurred in only a handful of AZD1222 recipients. Nearly half of spike-specific TCRs reportedly go after variant regions that carry no mutations. Donors, mostly white British, included more females; clonal diversity was possibly underestimated.

Profiled with immunoSEQ multiplex PCR; TCRdb holds only in-frame clones, not every one. The repertoire holds 65,000 to 80,000 clones, with under 95% as singletons. V was pared by 4 bases and J by 2 bases, with 8 bases of the junction left unmatched. This CDR3 is built from 16 residues. From germline, CDR1 is SGHRS and CDR2 YFSETQ. The sample here was peripheral blood, taken on day 0 of AZD1222 vaccination. This clonotype was sampled from an adult in good health. The chain links TRBV5-1 to TRBJ2-7; 11 bases match TRBD1. CDR3 bases: TGCGCCAGCAGCGTGGGGACAGGGGGAAATCCCTACGAGCAGTACTTC. Translation: CASSVGTGGNPYEQYF.